The 26 T cell receptor beta chains in this list originate from one sample, sequenced in a study of blood T cell repertoires in COVID-19. Profiled with immunoSEQ multiplex PCR; TCRdb holds only in-frame clones, not every one. Among about 140,000 clones listed, more than 80% were seen once. The material sequenced was peripheral blood. All receptors come from a human donor in a cohort sampled during active COVID-19.

This clone was detected only once. V gene TRBV28 combines with J gene TRBJ1-2; 7 bases fit TRBD1. The length of the CDR3 is 13 residues. Germline CDR1 and CDR2: MDHEN and SYDVKM. The V and J ends lost 5 bases and 3 bases, in that order; junction bases with no gene match: 3. CDR3 residues: CASSTGTDYGYTF. The CDR3 bases are TGTGCCAGCAGTACCGGGACAGACTATGGCTACACCTTC.

The rearrangement links TRBV9 to TRBJ1-6, with 9 bases matching TRBD1. The CDR3 covers 15 residues. V was pared by 3 bases and J by 8 bases, with 6 bases of the junction left unmatched. Per the germline V gene, CDR1 is SGDLS and CDR2 is YYNGEE. CDR3 protein: CASSGVTGGDSPLHF. CDR3 nucleotides: TGTGCCAGCAGCGGTGTAACAGGGGGCGATTCACCCCTCCACTTT.

This sequence joins TRBV6-5 and TRBJ2-7, with 9 bases matching TRBD1. The CDR3 contains 15 residues. V lost 5 bases to trimming and J lost 5 bases; unmatched junction nucleotides: 10. Germline V gives CDR1 MNHEY, CDR2 SVGAGI. Here the CDR3 reads CASSRRTGVKDEQYF. DNA for the CDR3: TGTGCCAGCAGTCGCCGGACAGGGGTGAAGGACGAGCAGTACTTC.

The chain links TRBV5-8 to TRBJ2-7; weak D call: TRBD1 (5 bases). Trimming left V 6 bases short and J 0 bases short, with 19 bases between. The CDR3 is 16 amino acids. Germline-derived CDR1 and CDR2 are SGHTS and YDEGEE. CDR3 in amino acids: CASNLLSGLSSYEQYF. The CDR3 DNA follows: TGTGCCAGCAACCTTCTCTCAGGGTTAAGCTCCTACGAGCAGTACTTC. Using reference TRBV5-8 and TRBJ2-7 for the parts outside the CDR3, the full variable domain is EAGVTQSPTHLIKTRGQQATLRCSPISGHTSVYWYQQALGLGLQFLLWYDEGEERNRGNFPPRFSGRQFPNYSSELNVNALELEDSALYLCASNLLSGLSSYEQYFGPGTRLTVT.

This clone was recorded at least ten times. This chain connects TRBV19 to TRBJ2-1, with D possibly being TRBD1 (7 bases). Germline V CDR1 and CDR2: LNHDA, SQIVND (reference sequence). CDR3 length: 16 residues. V was shortened by 5 bases and J by 4 bases, with 18 bases between the two germline ends. CDR3 region: CASSVRQGGGYNEQFF. In nucleotides, the CDR3 is TGTGCCAGTAGTGTTCGACAGGGAGGAGGGTACAATGAGCAGTTCTTC.

The chain uses TRBV6-1 and TRBJ1-3; TRBD1 aligns across 8 bases. Trimming at V came to 2 bases and at J to 0 bases, leaving 9 bases not matched to a gene. The CDR3 runs 18 residues. In germline, CDR1 is MNHNS, CDR2 SASEGT. CDR3 loop: CASSERTRTGHSGNTIYF. The CDR3 DNA reads TGTGCCAGCAGTGAAAGGACTCGGACAGGGCACTCTGGAAACACCATATATTTT.

This chain joins TRBV6-5 and TRBJ1-4, with D perhaps TRBD1 (6 bases). Germline V gene data show CDR1 as MNHEY and CDR2 as SVGAGI. This CDR3 is 13 amino acids long. Trimming removed 5 bases from V and 8 bases from J, with 12 bases in between. The CDR3 region has the DNA TGTGCCAGCAGTATTGTCCAGGGGGAAAAACTGTTTTTT. Its protein product is CASSIVQGEKLFF.

V gene TRBV18 combines with J gene TRBJ2-7; the D gene is possibly TRBD1 (6 bases). V was trimmed by 4 bases and J by 5 bases, leaving 12 bases between them. The CDR3 extends over 13 amino acids. Per the germline V gene, CDR1 is KGHSH and CDR2 is LQKENI. The chain's CDR3 is CASSRAGVNEQYV. CDR3 DNA: TGTGCCAGCTCACGAGCAGGGGTCAACGAGCAGTACGTC.

This clone has more than one count but fewer than ten. The chain couples TRBV19 to TRBJ1-5, with D possibly TRBD1 on 6 matching bases. V lost 7 bases to trimming and J lost 0 bases, with 13 bases between them. The CDR3 spans 15 residues. In germline, CDR1 is LNHDA, CDR2 SQIVND (reference sequence). CDR3 nucleotides: TGTGCCAGTACCTATTCCAGGGGTAGCAATCAGCCCCAGCATTTT. Its translation: CASTYSRGSNQPQHF.

CDR3 protein: CASSQEPVLTGYTF. The DNA of the CDR3 is TGTGCCAGCAGCCAAGAGCCAGTACTAACTGGCTACACCTTC. The V call is TRBV3-1 (or the pseudogene TRBV3-2), the J call TRBJ1-2; D is uncertain. From germline, CDR1 is LGHDT and CDR2 YNNKEL (reference sequence). The germline V and J ends were trimmed by 0 bases and 7 bases, with 12 bases remaining between them. The CDR3 covers 14 residues.

The V call is TRBV5-1, the J call TRBJ2-3, with 8 bases aligning to TRBD2. The CDR3 length is 16 residues. Per germline, CDR1 SGHRS and CDR2 YFSETQ. J lost 0 bases, V lost 0 bases, and 3 bases had no gene match. CDR3 amino acids: CASSLVGLGSTDTQYF. CDR3 DNA: TGCGCCAGCAGCTTGGTGGGACTAGGGAGCACAGATACGCAGTATTTT.

The rearrangement links TRBV12-3 or TRBV12-4 to TRBJ1-3; D is unresolved. The CDR3 length is 12 residues. Between the trimmed V and J ends, which lost 5 bases and 4 bases, there was a span of 6 bases. The CDR3 nucleotides are TGTGCCAGCAGTCCGGGAGGAAACACCATATATTTT. Its translation: CASSPGGNTIYF.

This sequence joins TRBV12-5 and TRBJ2-1, with a possible D match to TRBD1 (6 bases). The CDR3 length is 16 residues. CDR1 is LGHNT and CDR2 is FRNRAP in the germline V gene. V shed 0 bases and J shed 8 bases, with 17 bases lying between them. The chain's CDR3 is CASGLVGGQGYHEQFF. CDR3 sequence (DNA): TGTGCTAGTGGTTTGGTAGGGGGACAAGGGTACCATGAGCAGTTCTTC. The full variable domain, completed using reference TRBV12-5 and TRBJ2-1, is DARVTQTPRHKVTEMGQEVTMRCQPILGHNTVFWYRQTMMQGLELLAYFRNRAPLDDSGMPKDRFSAEMPDATLATLKIQPSEPRDSAVYFCASGLVGGQGYHEQFFGPGTRLTVL.

The chain employs TRBV12-2 and TRBJ1-3; the table's D call of TRBD1 was not tested on the DNA. TRBV12-2 constitutes a pseudogene. The CDR3 is made up of 19 amino acids. The CDR3 nucleotides read TGTGCAAGTCGCTTAGCGCCACCTCTCGACAGGGGCGCAAGAAACACCATATATTTT. Its protein is CASRLAPPLDRGARNTIYF.

The chain couples TRBV18 to TRBJ1-2; 8 positions match TRBD1. Germline V gene sequence: CDR1 KGHSH, CDR2 LQKENI. CDR3 length: 14 residues. The V gene end was trimmed by 3 bases and the J gene end by 4 bases; junction bases not matched to a gene: 4. The CDR3 DNA sequence: TGTGCCAGCTCACCCGCCAGGGGGCCCTATGGCTACACCTTC. Its translation: CASSPARGPYGYTF.

This chain joins TRBV7-8 and TRBJ1-5, with TRBD1 identical over 10 bases. The CDR3 length is 15 residues. V lost 5 bases to trimming and J lost 2 bases; unmatched junction nucleotides: 3. Germline CDR1 and CDR2: SGHVS and FQNEAQ. The CDR3 region is CASSDGTGGNQPQHF. The DNA for the CDR3 is TGTGCCAGCAGCGACGGGACAGGGGGCAATCAGCCCCAGCATTTT.

J is TRBJ2-1 and V is TRBV12-5; 7 bases match TRBD1. The CDR3 has 15 residues. With V trimmed by 6 bases and J by 3 bases, 8 bases remained unmatched. In germline, CDR1 is LGHNT, CDR2 FRNRAP. This CDR3 reads CASGNRQGNYNEQFF. The DNA for the CDR3 is TGTGCTAGTGGAAACAGACAGGGAAACTACAATGAGCAGTTCTTC.

The rearrangement links TRBV5-5 to TRBJ2-7, with D unclear. Trimming stripped 0 bases from V and 0 bases from J, with 7 bases between. CDR1 SGHKS and CDR2 YYEKEE come from the germline V gene (reference sequence). The CDR3 has 14 amino acids. The CDR3 sequence: CASSLELSSYEQYV. The CDR3 DNA sequence: TGTGCCAGCAGCTTGGAACTGAGCTCCTACGAGCAGTACGTC.

The chain joins TRBV6-1 to TRBJ2-7; 8 nucleotides align to TRBD1. Germline-derived CDR1 and CDR2 are MNHNS and SASEGT. Trimming took 1 base from V and 6 from J; bases not matched to a gene: 8. The CDR3 consists of 15 residues. The CDR3 reads CASSEVPGGDFEQYV. The CDR3 bases are TGTGCCAGCAGTGAAGTACCAGGGGGCGATTTCGAGCAGTACGTC.

The chain has TRBV30 and TRBJ2-1; possibly TRBD1 for D (5 bases). CDR1 and CDR2 (germline): GTSNPN, SVGIG (reference sequence). V was trimmed by 4 bases and J by 7 bases, leaving 8 bases between them. The CDR3 is 11 residues long. CDR3 sequence reads: CAWTHRNEQFF. The CDR3 nucleotides read TGTGCCTGGACCCACAGGAATGAGCAGTTCTTC.

This clone has only one observation. The rearrangement links TRBV24-1 to TRBJ2-5, with 8 bases that match TRBD2. Germline loops: CDR1 KGHDR, CDR2 SFDVKD. Trimming cost V 1 base and J 4 bases; bases outside gene matches: 7. The CDR3 covers 16 residues. CDR3 sequence (DNA): TGTGCCACCAGTGATTTTGACCAGCGGGGGAGAGAGACCCAGTACTTC. Amino acids: CATSDFDQRGRETQYF.

As to this clone: Other nucleotide sequences from this sample produce the same CDR3. The V and J genes are TRBV20-1 and TRBJ1-2, with D uncertain. This CDR3 comprises 11 residues. The germline CDR1 and CDR2 sequences are DFQATT and SNEGSKA (reference sequence). The V gene lost 5 bases and the J gene lost 6 bases, with 10 bases spanning the gap. CDR3 protein: CSAGYRDGYTF. The CDR3, as DNA: TGCAGTGCTGGGTACAGAGATGGCTACACCTTC.

The genes are TRBV28 and TRBJ1-1; D remains unclear. V was pared by 3 bases and J by 1 base, with 12 bases between. This CDR3 spans 15 amino acids. Germline V lookup: CDR1 MDHEN, CDR2 SYDVKM. This CDR3 reads CASSFSNRGNTEAFF. The CDR3 DNA reads TGTGCCAGCAGTTTTAGTAATCGGGGGAACACTGAAGCTTTCTTT.

The chain combines TRBV9 with TRBJ1-4; D may be TRBD1 (5 bases). There are 15 residues in the CDR3. CDR1 is SGDLS and CDR2 is YYNGEE in the germline V gene. V lost 4 bases to trimming and J lost 0 bases, with 10 bases between them. The CDR3 DNA is TGTGCCAGCAGCTCCAAGGGGACAACTAATGAAAAACTGTTTTTT. Translating gives CASSSKGTTNEKLFF. Based on the CDR3 plus reference TRBV9 and TRBJ1-4, the full variable domain is DSGVTQTPKHLITATGQRVTLRCSPRSGDLSVYWYQQSLDQGLQFLIQYYNGEERAKGNILERFSAQQFPDLHSELNLSSLELGDSALYFCASSSKGTTNEKLFFGSGTQLSVL.

This clone is a singleton in its sample. The V gene is TRBV27, the J gene TRBJ2-7; no reliable D call. This CDR3 is 12 amino acids long. The germline CDR1 and CDR2 sequences are MNHEY and SMNVEV (reference sequence). The V and J ends lost 6 bases and 5 bases respectively, with 11 bases between them. The CDR3 nucleotides are TGTGCCAGCAGAACGGTAGAGGACGAGCAGTACGTC. It specifies CASRTVEDEQYV.

The genes are TRBV6-5 and TRBJ2-5, with D perhaps TRBD1 (5 bases). The CDR3 consists of 14 residues. The germline V gene encodes CDR1 MNHEY and CDR2 SVGAGI. Trimming pared 1 base from V and 5 bases from J, leaving 11 bases between. As DNA, the CDR3 is TGTGCCAGCAGTTACTGGCAGGGTGACGAGACCCAGTACTTC. It encodes CASSYWQGDETQYF.